Presented here are 13 T cell receptor beta chains from one specimen sequenced in a study of blood T cells in healthy people across ages (dated by TCRdb to 2013 to 2016). The library relied on 5' RACE. Data came from an Illumina HiSeq 2500. A second PCR of 7 to 11 cycles was run with a J-beta primer mix and a sample-barcoded 5' primer. TCRdb took the public reads, trimmed them with fastp at Q25, ran MiXCR for clone calling and kept in-frame beta chains. One record per CDR3 amino acid sequence lists the most common genes and DNA. Counted in this sample were around 710,000 distinct CDR3 sequences; roughly 41% of them appeared once. The biggest ten clones account for under 25% of the sample. The sequenced material came from blood. These receptors were obtained from a woman in her sixties in good health.

This clonotype has a count of ten or more. This chain connects TRBV29-1 to TRBJ1-5; tentatively, D is TRBD1 (6 bases). Germline-derived CDR1 and CDR2 are SQVTM and ANQGSEA. The CDR3 covers 14 residues. With 6 bases removed from V and 6 bases from J, the gap between germline ends came to 18 bases. The CDR3, as DNA: TGCAGCGTAACTACAGGGAGTGGTAGTCAGCCCCAGCATTTT. It specifies CSVTTGSGSQPQHF. The full variable domain, with the rest looked up from reference TRBV29-1 and TRBJ1-5, is SAVISQKPSRDICQRGTSLTIQCQVDSQVTMMFWYRQQPGQSLTLIATANQGSEATYESGFVIDKFPISRPNLTFSTLTVSNMSPEDSSIYLCSVTTGSGSQPQHFGDGTRLSIL.

V gene TRBV5-1 combines with J gene TRBJ2-1, with TRBD1 matching over 10 bases. Germline CDR1 is SGHRS and CDR2 is YFSETQ. The CDR3 consists of 14 residues. J was trimmed by 8 bases and V by 4 bases; bases with no gene match: 6. The CDR3 DNA reads TGCGCCAGCAGCGGGGGACAGGGGCGATATGAGCAGTTCTTC. Translation gives CASSGGQGRYEQFF.

This clonotype was counted at least ten times. The CDR3: CASSLAPWLQETQYF. Here the CDR3 DNA reads TGTGCCAGCAGCTTAGCGCCCTGGCTCCAAGAGACCCAGTACTTC. The rearrangement joins TRBV7-2 to TRBJ2-5, with D uncertain. Trimming left V 0 bases short and J 1 base short, with 9 bases between. CDR1 SGHTA and CDR2 FQGNSA come from the germline V gene. The length of the CDR3 is 15 residues. The whole variable domain, remainder taken from reference TRBV7-2 and TRBJ2-5, is GAGVSQSPSNKVTEKGKDVELRCDPISGHTALYWYRQSLGQGLEFLIYFQGNSAPDKSGLPSDRFSAERTGGSVSTLTIQRTQQEDSAVYLCASSLAPWLQETQYFGPGTRLLVL.

There are a few counts of this clonotype. The V and J genes are TRBV13 and TRBJ2-1; 11 bases agree with TRBD2. This CDR3 contains 14 residues. CDR1 is PRHDT, CDR2 FYEKMQ, per germline (reference sequence). V was pared by 5 bases and J by 7 bases, with 4 bases of the junction left unmatched. The CDR3 loop reads CASSAGLAENEQFF. The CDR3 region has the DNA TGTGCCAGCAGCGCGGGACTAGCGGAGAATGAGCAGTTCTTC.

On this clonotype: A much larger clonotype is one base distant, so this may be a read error. V and J are TRBV12-3 or TRBV12-4 and TRBJ2-3, with 8 bases aligning to TRBD2. V shed 2 bases, J shed 4 bases, and the junction held 2 bases outside the gene matches. This CDR3 comprises 14 residues. The CDR3 protein is CASSLNGRADTQYF. The CDR3, as DNA: TGTGCCAGCAGTTTAAACGGGAGGGCAGATACGCAGTATTTT.

Notes on this clonotype: No conserved phenylalanine or tryptophan is present at the end of the CDR3, so a read error is the likely explanation. This sequence joins TRBV5-1 and TRBJ2-3; possibly TRBD1 for D (6 bases). CDR1 is SGHRS and CDR2 is YFSETQ in the germline V gene. Trimming removed 2 bases from V and 2 bases from J, with 12 bases in between. The CDR3 runs to 15 residues. CDR3 DNA: TGCGCCAGCAGCTTCAGGGGAGTCCCCACAGATACGCAGTATTGT. Its protein product is CASSFRGVPTDTQYC.

The genes are TRBV4-3 and TRBJ2-5; D unclear. Trimming took off 0 bases at V and 11 bases at J, with 16 bases between the two ends. The germline V gene encodes CDR1 LGHNA and CDR2 YSLEER. CDR3 length: 14 residues. The CDR3 reads CASSQDLAYSEQYF. CDR3 coding DNA: TGCGCCAGCAGCCAAGATCTGGCCTACAGTGAGCAGTACTTC.

A word on this clonotype: A read error may produce the germline difference seen at one junction end. The rearrangement uses TRBV5-1 and TRBJ2-7; 11 nucleotides align to TRBD2. The CDR3 covers 18 residues. The germline gives CDR1 SGHRS, CDR2 YFSETQ. The CDR3 nucleotides are TGCGCCAGCAGCTTGCTCGCTAGCGGGGGGTCCTTTTCCTACGAGCGGTACTTC. It translates to CASSLLASGGSFSYERYF.

The V and J genes are TRBV12-3 or TRBV12-4 and TRBJ1-1, with D unclear. This CDR3 spans 16 amino acids. The germline V and J ends were trimmed by 3 bases and 0 bases, with 14 bases remaining between them. In nucleotides, the CDR3 is TGTGCCAGCAGTTTCGGCCAGAGTCTCATGAACACTGAAGCTTTCTTT. This encodes CASSFGQSLMNTEAFF.

The rearrangement joins TRBV11-3 to TRBJ2-1; D perhaps matches TRBD2 (5 bases). The CDR3 runs to 14 residues. CDR1 and CDR2 (germline): SGHNT, YENEEA. V was clipped by 2 bases and J by 9 bases, with 14 bases between them. The CDR3 region has the DNA TGTGCCAGCAGCTTAAGTCGCGGGTCGCGTGAGCAGTTCTTC. Translating it yields CASSLSRGSREQFF.

The chain carries TRBV6-5 and TRBJ1-4; weak D call: TRBD1 (6 bases). The germline V and J ends were trimmed by 2 bases and 6 bases, with 16 bases remaining between them. The CDR3 extends over 16 amino acids. Germline V CDR1 and CDR2: MNHEY, SVGAGI. The CDR3 DNA follows: TGTGCCAGCAGTTACCAAGCGGGGGCCGGAGATGAAAAACTGTTTTTT. Residues: CASSYQAGAGDEKLFF.

The rearrangement links TRBV30 to TRBJ2-3; 11 bases match TRBD2. The CDR3 totals 15 residues. J lost 6 bases, V lost 2 bases, and 7 bases had no gene match. In germline, CDR1 is GTSNPN, CDR2 SVGIG (reference sequence). CDR3 in amino acids: CAWSRLAGGVDTQYF. The CDR3 region has the DNA TGTGCCTGGAGTCGCCTAGCGGGGGGCGTGGATACGCAGTATTTT.

V gene TRBV6-1 combines with J gene TRBJ1-2; 7 nucleotides agree with TRBD1. Germline trimming cut 3 bases from V and 4 bases from J; bases unmatched to any gene: 17. The CDR3 has 18 residues. CDR1 and CDR2 (germline): MNHNS, SASEGT. The CDR3 nucleotides read TGTGCCAGCAGTGACCTTCAAGACAGGGCGAAGCTCGGCTATGGCTACACCTTC. It encodes CASSDLQDRAKLGYGYTF.